Presented here are 23 T cell receptor beta chains from one specimen sequenced in a study of cytomegalovirus exposure and HLA in healthy donors (dated by TCRdb to the late 2010s). The method was the immunoSEQ multiplex PCR assay. A mixture of 60 forward primers for TCR Vbeta segments and 13 reverse primers for TCR Jbeta segments was used in the multiplex PCR. In TCRdb, the immuneACCESS table is reduced to in-frame sequences with V and J assigned. These tables do not hold every clone; where another copy was compared, an unresolved V gene accounts for under half, and the others remain unexplained. The sample table shows roughly 130,000 clones, and about 80% are seen once. Approximately 1.8% of the sample is held by the ten biggest clonotypes. The sequenced material came from PBMCs. The receptors here all came from a man aged 35 to 55 in good health and CMV-seronegative.

J is TRBJ2-3 and V is TRBV10-1, with D maybe TRBD2 (6 bases). CDR3 size: 18 residues. V lost 7 bases and J 6 bases, leaving 29 bases between the germline ends. Germline lookup yields CDR1 WNHNN and CDR2 SYGVQD (reference sequence). CDR3 DNA: TGCGCCAGCATAGAACCTCGATACGGCCCCTGGAGGGTCGATACGCAGTATTTT. Translation gives CASIEPRYGPWRVDTQYF.

The chain couples TRBV5-4 to TRBJ1-1; D unclear. The CDR3 spans 11 residues. Germline V gives CDR1 SGHNT, CDR2 YYREEE (reference sequence). The V end lost 3 bases, the J end lost 7 bases, and 7 bases lay between the germline ends. CDR3 residues: CASSSLNEAFF. CDR3 sequence (DNA): TGTGCCAGCAGCTCTCTAAATGAAGCTTTCTTT.

The chain couples TRBV4-1 to TRBJ2-3, with TRBD2 identical over 12 bases. The germline V gene encodes CDR1 MGHRA and CDR2 YSYEKL. Trimming cost V 3 bases and J 5 bases; bases outside gene matches: 9. The CDR3 has 17 residues. Here the CDR3 DNA reads TGCGCCAGCAGCCATAACCCTAGCGGGGGGGCGGTAGATACGCAGTATTTT. It is translated as CASSHNPSGGAVDTQYF.

The chain couples TRBV5-4 to TRBJ2-1; D unclear. Germline CDR1 SGHNT, CDR2 YYREEE (reference sequence). The CDR3 spans 15 residues. Deletions cut 4 bases from V and 0 bases from J, with 11 bases between. The CDR3 loop reads CASSRLESSYNEQFF. The CDR3 nucleotides read TGTGCCAGCAGCCGACTCGAGAGCTCCTACAATGAGCAGTTCTTC.

The CDR3 DNA follows: TGTGCCAGCAGTTTTCAGGATCCAACTAATGAAAAACTGTTTTTT. It is translated as CASSFQDPTNEKLFF. The chain joins TRBV27 to TRBJ1-4; D unresolved. Deletions cut 3 bases from V and 0 bases from J, with 8 bases between. The length of the CDR3 is 15 residues. Germline lookup yields CDR1 MNHEY and CDR2 SMNVEV (reference sequence).

The V call is TRBV2, the J call TRBJ2-5; TRBD1 matches 8 bases. Germline lookup yields CDR1 SNHLY and CDR2 FYNNEI. V gave up 7 bases and J gave up 5 bases; unmatched junction bases: 9. The CDR3 is 14 amino acids. As DNA, the CDR3 is TGTGCCAGCACCAGGGACAGGACGGGGGAGACCCAGTACTTC. It codes for CASTRDRTGETQYF. Together with reference TRBV2 and TRBJ2-5, the CDR3 gives the full variable domain: EPEVTQTPSHQVTQMGQEVILRCVPISNHLYFYWYRQILGQKVEFLVSFYNNEISEKSEIFDDQFSVERPDGSNFTLKIRSTKLEDSAMYFCASTRDRTGETQYFGPGTRLLVL.

This chain joins TRBV19 and TRBJ1-1; D call uncertain. CDR1 and CDR2 from the germline V gene are LNHDA and SQIVND (reference sequence). The CDR3 sequence is 16 residues long. V was pared by 0 bases and J by 1 base, with 12 bases between. The CDR3 nucleotides read TGTGCCAGTAGTATAGATCTAGAGGGCCCGAACACTGAAGCTTTCTTT. Protein sequence: CASSIDLEGPNTEAFF.

The CDR3 DNA follows: TGTGCCAGCAGTGACTCGTCAGGGGGCAAGATTGAAGCTTTCTTT. Protein: CASSDSSGGKIEAFF. The rearrangement uses TRBV6-4 and TRBJ1-1; 8 bases fit TRBD1. The trim removed 0 bases at V and 7 bases at J, leaving 7 bases unmatched. CDR1 MRHNA and CDR2 SNTAGT come from the germline V gene. This CDR3 contains 15 residues.

The CDR3 loop is CSVGGPQGTYGYTF. CDR3 DNA sequence: TGCAGCGTCGGGGGGCCCCAGGGTACCTATGGCTACACCTTC. J is TRBJ1-2 and V is TRBV29-1; tentatively, D is TRBD1 (6 bases). CDR1 SQVTM and CDR2 ANQGSEA come from the germline V gene. The CDR3 is 14 amino acids. The ends were cut back, 6 bases at V and 4 bases at J, with 18 bases in the middle.

CDR3 nucleotides: TGTGCCAGCTCAGGGACTAGCGCCGAGCAGTACTTC. Its translation: CASSGTSAEQYF. This chain links TRBV18 with TRBJ2-5, with 10 bases matching TRBD2. The closer fit of TRBJ2-7 to the DNA end suggests the J call may be wrong. Germline lookup yields CDR1 KGHSH and CDR2 LQKENI. The CDR3 consists of 12 residues.

This sequence joins TRBV30 and TRBJ2-5; no clear D. The end of the DNA fits TRBJ2-7 better, so the J call may be wrong. The V gene's germline CDR1 is GTSNPN and CDR2 SVGIG (reference sequence). The CDR3 totals 12 residues. The CDR3 protein is CAWRMDSYEQYF. Here the CDR3 DNA reads TGTGCCTGGAGGATGGACTCCTACGAGCAGTACTTC.

The J gene is TRBJ2-3, the V gene TRBV6-1; 10 bases are shared with TRBD2. CDR3 length: 17 residues. Germline CDR1 is MNHNS and CDR2 is SASEGT. V shed 1 base and J 1 base; nucleotides not matched to a gene: 5. The CDR3 here is CASSEDVLAGGTDTQYF. CDR3 bases: TGTGCCAGCAGTGAAGATGTGCTAGCGGGGGGCACAGATACGCAGTATTTT.

The rearrangement uses TRBV6-5 and TRBJ2-1; D might be TRBD1 (5 bases). Per germline, CDR1 MNHEY and CDR2 SVGAGI. The V and J ends lost 5 bases and 3 bases respectively, with 14 bases between them. This CDR3 region has 15 residues. CDR3 sequence: CASSPSGAGYNEQFF. CDR3 sequence (DNA): TGTGCCAGCAGTCCGAGTGGGGCAGGCTACAATGAGCAGTTCTTC.

The gene calls are TRBV5-1 and TRBJ2-1, with TRBD1 identical over 10 bases. The CDR3 has 18 residues. V dropped 1 base and J dropped 6; count of bases not matched to a gene: 13. Germline assignment: CDR1 SGHRS and CDR2 YFSETQ. CDR3 region: CASSLWGQGSSGPNEQFF. The CDR3 nucleotides read TGCGCCAGCAGCTTGTGGGGACAGGGGAGTTCCGGGCCCAATGAGCAGTTCTTC. Full variable domain (remainder filled in from reference TRBV5-1 and TRBJ2-1): KAGVTQTPRYLIKTRGQQVTLSCSPISGHRSVSWYQQTPGQGLQFLFEYFSETQRNKGNFPGRFSGRQFSNSRSEMNVSTLELGDSALYLCASSLWGQGSSGPNEQFFGPGTRLTVL.

This clone has only one observation. The rearrangement joins TRBV30 to TRBJ2-7, with TRBD1 matching over 8 bases. V was pared by 0 bases and J by 9 bases, with 10 bases of the junction left unmatched. The CDR3 sequence is 14 residues long. The germline V gene encodes CDR1 GTSNPN and CDR2 SVGIG (reference sequence). The CDR3 nucleotides read TGTGCCTGGAGTGTTATGACAGGGGCCGCCGGGCAGTACTTC. This encodes CAWSVMTGAAGQYF.

The chain carries TRBV20-1 and TRBJ2-5; D is possibly TRBD2 (5 bases). The CDR3 loop spans 11 amino acids. Germline V gene lookup returns CDR1 DFQATT and CDR2 SNEGSKA (reference sequence). Trimming took off 6 bases at V and 5 bases at J, with 10 bases between the two ends. CDR3 sequence (DNA): TGCAGTGCCCAGAGGGCGGAGACCCAGTACTTC. Translating it yields CSAQRAETQYF.

This clone was counted once. This chain joins TRBV30 and TRBJ2-5; TRBD1 might be the D (5 bases). Trimming took 1 base from V and 9 from J, leaving 9 bases between them. Germline CDR1 reads GTSNPN; CDR2 reads SVGIG (reference sequence). This CDR3 is 11 amino acids long. CDR3 nucleotide sequence: TGTGCCTGGAGTGAGGACAAGCCCCAGTACTTC. Translation gives CAWSEDKPQYF.

This clone was observed a single time. This chain connects TRBV28 to TRBJ2-7; D possibly corresponds to TRBD2 (5 bases). Germline V CDR1 and CDR2: MDHEN, SYDVKM. V was clipped by 3 bases and J by 5 bases, with 11 bases between them. The CDR3 loop spans 13 amino acids. CDR3 coding DNA: TGTGCCAGCAGTTTTATCGAGGGAAACGAGCAGTACTTC. Its translation is CASSFIEGNEQYF.

This clone has a single count. The V and J genes are TRBV9 and TRBJ2-3; 8 nucleotides match TRBD2. Looked up from germline, CDR1 is SGDLS and CDR2 is YYNGEE. Unmatched junction bases numbered 9, after V lost 4 bases and J lost 2 bases. This CDR3 spans 16 amino acids. DNA for the CDR3: TGTGCCAGCAGCCCGGGGAGCGGGGGATACACAGATACGCAGTATTTT. This encodes CASSPGSGGYTDTQYF.

The rearrangement uses TRBV7-2 and TRBJ2-5; the D gene is possibly TRBD1 (6 bases). Between the trimmed V and J ends, which lost 1 base and 5 bases, there was a span of 8 bases. The CDR3 covers 13 residues. The germline V gene encodes CDR1 SGHTA and CDR2 FQGNSA. The CDR3 nucleotides read TGTGCCAGCAGCTTAGGTCAGGGGGAGACCCAGTACTTC. Protein product: CASSLGQGETQYF.

This clone has just one count. CDR3 amino acids: CASIITSGGLWETQYF. The DNA of the CDR3 is TGTGCCAGCATAATCACTAGCGGGGGGCTCTGGGAGACCCAGTACTTC. The chain joins TRBV2 to TRBJ2-5; 12 bases line up with TRBD2. V dropped 7 bases and J dropped 5; count of bases not matched to a gene: 11. This CDR3 has 16 residues. CDR1 is SNHLY, CDR2 FYNNEI, per germline.

A few counts support this clone. The J gene is TRBJ1-3, the V gene TRBV5-5, with TRBD1 identical over 7 bases. J gave up 0 bases and V 4 bases, and 4 bases lay outside the gene matches. CDR1 SGHKS and CDR2 YYEKEE come from the germline V gene (reference sequence). There are 15 residues in the CDR3. CDR3 DNA: TGTGCCAGCAGCCAGGGGACAGTCTCTGGAAACACCATATATTTT. Protein sequence: CASSQGTVSGNTIYF.

In the case of this clone: This sample also contains other DNA sequences that code for the same CDR3. The chain links TRBV9 to TRBJ2-1; 14 bases map to TRBD2. Germline lookup yields CDR1 SGDLS and CDR2 YYNGEE. The CDR3 sequence is 15 residues long. V lost 3 bases and J lost 6; bases outside the gene matches: 2. Here the CDR3 DNA reads TGTGCCAGCAGCGGTGGACTAGCGGGGGGCAATGAGCAGTTCTTC. Protein product: CASSGGLAGGNEQFF.